This TCR beta chain was identified in a study of beta chain features in type 1 diabetes. Expressed TCRB transcripts were sequenced because the isolated RNA had all been reverse transcribed beforehand. Libraries were prepared by immunoSEQ multiplex PCR; TCRdb keeps only in-frame clonotypes and omits some of them. The top ten hold 0.03% to 0.04% of the sample, which has 390,000 or so clones, roughly 14% seen once. Germline V gene lookup returns CDR1 SGHDN and CDR2 FVKESK. V was pared by 1 base and J by 6 bases, with 14 bases between. The CDR3 totals 15 residues. This clone was observed a handful of times. Its specificity is unknown. Study-level results: Compared with healthy donors, patients appeared to share more similar naive, central memory and regulatory TCRB repertoires. Here, the possible influence of HLA type (on TCRB rearrangement) remained unresolved. A pattern of fewer insertions and more deletions at VDJ junctions was seen in type 1 diabetes patients.

The clonotype was recovered from a man younger than 40 in good health. The source material was naive CD4+ T cells from blood. V and J are TRBV14 and TRBJ2-3; tentative D call: TRBD2 (6 bases). CDR3 region: CASSQGGAAGDTQYF. The DNA of the CDR3 is TGTGCCAGCAGCCAAGGAGGAGCGGCGGGGGATACGCAGTATTTT.